This TCR beta chain originates from a study of control samples from healthy donors and cancer patients. V was trimmed by 6 bases and J by 9 bases, leaving 18 bases between them. Looked up from germline, CDR1 is MNHEY and CDR2 is SVGAGI. The CDR3 length is 14 residues. Assay used: immunoSEQ multiplex PCR; TCRdb lists only in-frame clones, some missing. The profile shows around 140,000 clones, roughly 89% of them singletons. Sequenced material: PBMCs. The chain couples TRBV6-5 to TRBJ2-1, with D possibly being TRBD1 (7 bases). The sequence came from a man aged 50-60 years with head and neck cancer. The CDR3 protein is CASRTGRRGGEQFF. As DNA, the CDR3 is TGTGCCAGCAGGACAGGGAGGCGAGGGGGTGAGCAGTTCTTC.